A single sample gave rise to the 20 T cell receptor beta chains below, sequenced in a study of OX40 agonist ivuxolimab in advanced cancers. TCRdb's table, derived via immunoSEQ multiplex PCR, lists solely in-frame clones and lacks some. The table includes 75,000 to 100,000 clones, roughly 89% detected once. This specimen consisted of CD4+ or CD8+ T cells sorted from blood, obtained in a trial of the OX40 agonist ivuxolimab. The receptor set was obtained from an adult with an advanced solid tumor such as melanoma, head and neck, liver or kidney cancer.

V and J are TRBV29-1 and TRBJ2-5, with D possibly being TRBD1 (5 bases). The CDR3 has 12 amino acids. Per the germline V gene, CDR1 is SQVTM and CDR2 is ANQGSEA. The CDR3 loop reads CSSRAITETQYF. CDR3 nucleotide sequence: TGCAGTTCCAGGGCAATTACGGAGACCCAGTACTTC.

The gene calls are TRBV5-1 and TRBJ1-2; D is unclear. This CDR3 spans 14 amino acids. Germline lookup yields CDR1 SGHRS and CDR2 YFSETQ. V was cut by 4 bases and J by 5 bases, with 15 bases left in between. CDR3: CASSTEAPGYGYTF. In nucleotides, the CDR3 is TGCGCCAGCAGCACGGAAGCTCCGGGATATGGCTACACCTTC.

Note on this clone: This sample also contains other DNA sequences that code for the same CDR3. The chain combines TRBV18 with TRBJ1-1; TRBD1 is a possible D gene (6 bases). V was shortened by 6 bases and J by 1 base, with 9 bases between the two germline ends. The CDR3 is made up of 13 amino acids. The germline V gene has CDR1 KGHSH and CDR2 LQKENI. CDR3 nucleotides: TGTGCCAGCTCCCGGGGGCGGAACACTGAAGCTTTCTTT. Protein sequence: CASSRGRNTEAFF. The variable domain in full, with the rest retrieved from reference TRBV18 and TRBJ1-1, is NAGVMQNPRHLVRRRGQEARLRCSPMKGHSHVYWYRQLPEEGLKFMVYLQKENIIDESGMPKERFSAEFPKEGPSILRIQQVVRGDSAAYFCASSRGRNTEAFFGQGTRLTVV.

This clone occurred a few times. This chain links TRBV5-1 with TRBJ2-5, with 7 bases aligning to TRBD2. The CDR3 is 15 residues long. Unmatched junction bases numbered 11, after V lost 4 bases and J lost 5 bases. CDR1 and CDR2 (germline): SGHRS, YFSETQ. The CDR3 DNA reads as TGCGCCAGCAGCCTCCTCGCAGCGGGGAGGGAGACCCAGTACTTC. Translating gives CASSLLAAGRETQYF.

CDR3 DNA: TGTGCCAGCAGCCCTCCAGGCGGGGGTGGGACGCAGTATTTT. Protein: CASSPPGGGGTQYF. The chain is built from TRBV7-2 and TRBJ2-3, with TRBD2 matching 7 bases. Germline CDR1 SGHTA, CDR2 FQGNSA. The CDR3 is made up of 14 amino acids. Germline trimming cut 5 bases from V and 9 bases from J; bases unmatched to any gene: 11.

The chain couples TRBV19 to TRBJ2-5, with 7 positions matching TRBD2. The germline CDR1 and CDR2 sequences are LNHDA and SQIVND (reference sequence). V dropped 5 bases and J dropped 2; count of bases not matched to a gene: 11. The CDR3 is 16 residues long. The CDR3 DNA sequence: TGTGCCAGTAGTCCAAGACTAGTGGGGGGGCAAGAGACCCAGTACTTC. Translated: CASSPRLVGGQETQYF.

This clone was observed once. Other DNA variants within this sample encode the same CDR3. The CDR3 DNA reads TGTGCCAGCAGTTACTCGAGGGGGGATCAGCCCCAGCATTTT. Its protein is CASSYSRGDQPQHF. The chain combines TRBV6-5 with TRBJ1-5, with D perhaps TRBD1 (6 bases). The CDR3 runs to 14 residues. The germline V and J ends were trimmed by 0 bases and 5 bases, with 8 bases remaining between them. The germline V gene has CDR1 MNHEY and CDR2 SVGAGI.

This chain connects TRBV6-5 to TRBJ2-3; D perhaps matches TRBD2 (5 bases). The CDR3 covers 15 residues. With 1 base removed from V and 2 bases from J, the gap between germline ends came to 10 bases. The germline CDR1 and CDR2 sequences are MNHEY and SVGAGI. The CDR3 DNA is TGTGCCAGCAGTTACTGGGCCGGGGACACAGATACGCAGTATTTT. This gives the protein CASSYWAGDTDTQYF.

The V call is TRBV5-5, the J call TRBJ1-2, with 9 bases identical to TRBD1. V was clipped by 3 bases and J by 6 bases; unmatched bases: 9. Germline V gene data show CDR1 as SGHKS and CDR2 as YYEKEE (reference sequence). The CDR3 loop spans 15 amino acids. The CDR3 sequence: CASSSKPTGGDGYTF. In DNA form, the CDR3 reads TGTGCCAGCAGCTCGAAACCGACAGGGGGGGATGGCTACACCTTC. The full variable domain, its missing parts supplied by reference TRBV5-5 and TRBJ1-2, is DAGVTQSPTHLIKTRGQQVTLRCSPISGHKSVSWYQQVLGQGPQFIFQYYEKEERGRGNFPDRFSARQFPNYSSELNVNALLLGDSALYLCASSSKPTGGDGYTFGSGTRLTVV.

This clone has just one count. The chain uses TRBV7-2 and TRBJ2-5, with D possibly being TRBD2 (6 bases). From germline, CDR1 is SGHTA and CDR2 FQGNSA. The CDR3 runs to 13 residues. V was pared by 5 bases and J by 3 bases, with 10 bases between. The CDR3: CASSRRGEETQYF. The CDR3 DNA sequence: TGTGCCAGCAGCCGCCGCGGGGAAGAGACCCAGTACTTC.

This chain links TRBV19 with TRBJ2-1; 7 nucleotides agree with TRBD1. After removal of 10 bases from V and 9 bases from J, the junction contained 9 bases not matched to a gene. The germline gives CDR1 LNHDA, CDR2 SQIVND (reference sequence). The CDR3 has 12 residues. The CDR3 spells CAIGGASGEQFF. CDR3 DNA sequence: TGTGCCATAGGGGGCGCGAGTGGTGAGCAGTTCTTC.

The J gene is TRBJ1-1, the V gene TRBV6-1; D is unclear. CDR3 length equals 14 residues. Germline loops: CDR1 MNHNS, CDR2 SASEGT. V was cut by 7 bases and J by 1 base, with 13 bases left in between. CDR3 nucleotide sequence: TGTGCCAGCACCTACTCGTTGGGGAACACTGAAGCTTTCTTT. Translated, it gives CASTYSLGNTEAFF.

The genes are TRBV19 and TRBJ1-3, with D tentatively TRBD1 (5 bases). Trimming took 5 bases from V and 0 from J, leaving 20 bases between them. This CDR3 comprises 18 residues. Germline loops: CDR1 LNHDA, CDR2 SQIVND (reference sequence). CDR3 nucleotide sequence: TGTGCCAGTAGTGGCTGGTATATTACAGGTTACTCTGGAAACACCATATATTTT. It yields the protein CASSGWYITGYSGNTIYF.

This clone appeared a few times. The CDR3 DNA sequence: TGTGCCAGCAGCTCAGCGCAGTCCGGGACAGGTCGGGGAAGGGTTAAGACCATATATTTT. As protein: CASSSAQSGTGRGRVKTIYF. This chain uses TRBV21-1 with TRBJ1-3; TRBD1, the table's D call, was not compared with the DNA. TRBV21-1 is annotated as a pseudogene. The CDR3 runs 20 residues.

The DNA for the CDR3 is TGTGCCAGCAGCCAGAACAGACAGGGCCGTGAAGCTTTCTTT. Translation: CASSQNRQGREAFF. This rearrangement joins TRBV14 to TRBJ1-1, with TRBD1 identical over 7 bases. The CDR3 has 14 residues. Germline CDR1 reads SGHDN; CDR2 reads FVKESK. The trim removed 3 bases at V and 7 bases at J, leaving 8 bases unmatched.

The chain is built from TRBV16 and TRBJ1-1; D is possibly TRBD1 (5 bases). The CDR3 runs 14 residues. Trimming cost V 2 bases and J 4 bases, with 11 bases left between them. Germline V CDR1 and CDR2: KGHSY, FQNENV. CDR3 DNA sequence: TGTGCCAGCAGCCAAACTCGGGGGTTCACTGAAGCTTTCTTT. It specifies CASSQTRGFTEAFF. Full variable domain (rest looked up from reference TRBV16 and TRBJ1-1): GEEVAQTPKHLVRGEGQKAKLYCAPIKGHSYVFWYQQVLKNEFKFLISFQNENVFDETGMPKERFSAKCLPNSPCSLEIQATKLEDSAVYFCASSQTRGFTEAFFGQGTRLTVV.

J is TRBJ1-1 and V is TRBV10-3; tentative D call: TRBD1 (6 bases). Germline CDR1 and CDR2: ENHRY and SYGVKD. V lost 4 bases and J 4 bases, leaving 13 bases between the germline ends. The CDR3 is made up of 14 amino acids. The CDR3 DNA sequence: TGTGCCATCAGTGGCCGACAGGAGGGCACTGAAGCTTTCTTT. This translates into CAISGRQEGTEAFF.

CDR3 loop: CASSPSSPNYEQYF. In nucleotides, the CDR3 is TGTGCCAGCAGTCCCTCAAGTCCTAACTACGAGCAGTACTTC. The V call is TRBV6-5, the J call TRBJ2-7; no definite D call. CDR1 is MNHEY, CDR2 SVGAGI, per germline. The CDR3 is 14 amino acids. Trimming pared 5 bases from V and 3 bases from J, leaving 14 bases between.

V gene TRBV29-1 combines with J gene TRBJ2-1; TRBD2 is a possible D gene (5 bases). V was clipped by 8 bases and J by 7 bases, with 18 bases between them. Germline V gene data show CDR1 as SQVTM and CDR2 as ANQGSEA. CDR3 length: 13 amino acids. The CDR3 region has the DNA TGCAGCCATGTGGGGTGGGGAGAGAATGAGCAGTTCTTC. Translating gives CSHVGWGENEQFF.

The genes are TRBV2 and TRBJ2-5; 11 bases fit TRBD2. Trimming removed 5 bases from V and 2 bases from J; junction bases left unmatched: 1. Germline loops: CDR1 SNHLY, CDR2 FYNNEI. The CDR3 runs 14 residues. The CDR3 DNA sequence: TGTGCCAGCAGTCGACTAGCGGGGCAAGAGACCCAGTACTTC. Its translation: CASSRLAGQETQYF.